The entry below gives a single T cell receptor beta chain sequence along with its context. Its antigen is not known. The data originate from a study of Ad26.COV2.S vaccination and SARS-CoV-2 variants. The study, taken as a whole, reports: Placebo recipients had lower spike-specific TCR breadth than vaccine recipients.

The table came from immunoSEQ multiplex PCR; TCRdb's copy has only in-frame clones and leaves some out. The table includes about 240,000 clones, 88% detected once. The sample's treatment: some 19 received Ad26.COV2.S at low or high dose, single or two shots; 5 received placebo; per-sample allocation not given. It was on day 63 after the first vaccine or placebo injection that samples were taken. CDR1 and CDR2 (germline): MNHEY, SVGEGT. V was pared by 5 bases and J by 5 bases, with 16 bases between. CDR3 length: 14 residues. Sample: peripheral blood, taken in a trial of Ad26.COV2.S vaccine versus placebo. The chain combines TRBV6-2 or TRBV6-3 with TRBJ2-7; possibly TRBD2 for D (6 bases). This clonotype was sampled from a person aged 18-60 years who received the Ad26.COV2.S COVID-19 vaccine or a placebo. The CDR3 nucleotides are TGTGCCAGCAGTCGACCCTACAGGAGGGACGAGCAGTACTTC. This encodes CASSRPYRRDEQYF.